These 20 T cell receptor beta chains were sequenced from one sample in a study of T cells and Merkel cell carcinoma outcomes. Using immunoSEQ multiplex PCR, the repertoire was profiled, and TCRdb retains in-frame clones only, with some absent. The sample lists about 15,000 clones, about 87% seen once, with 7.9% in the top ten. The source material was tumor tissue from Merkel cell carcinoma. The receptors stem from a human donor with Merkel cell carcinoma.

V gene TRBV27 combines with J gene TRBJ2-3; 8 bases match TRBD1. CDR1 is MNHEY and CDR2 is SMNVEV in the germline V gene (reference sequence). The CDR3 is 16 amino acids. V lost 3 bases, J lost 8 bases, and 13 bases stayed unmatched. The chain's CDR3 is CASSLAATGGWSTQYF. As DNA, the CDR3 is TGTGCCAGCAGTTTGGCCGCCACAGGGGGATGGAGTACGCAGTATTTT.

This clone came up a few times. The rearrangement uses TRBV20-1 and TRBJ2-1; D is unclear. V dropped 0 bases and J dropped 8 bases, with 5 bases sitting between them. Germline CDR1 DFQATT, CDR2 SNEGSKA (reference sequence). The CDR3 length is 11 residues. The DNA for the CDR3 is TGCAGTGCTAGAGATCTAGATGAGCAGTTCTTC. Its protein product is CSARDLDEQFF.

This clone was found a few times. This rearrangement joins TRBV6-5 to TRBJ2-7, with D uncertain. V lost 4 bases, J lost 7 bases, and 8 bases lay in between. CDR1 and CDR2 (germline): MNHEY, SVGAGI. This CDR3 region has 11 residues. CDR3 nucleotides: TGTGCCAGCAGTTCTTCCGTGGAGCAGTACTTC. The encoded protein is CASSSSVEQYF.

The rearrangement links TRBV2 to TRBJ2-6; 9 bases align to TRBD1. The CDR3 spans 17 residues. The J segment lost 3 bases and the V segment lost 4 bases, leaving 7 bases of the junction unmatched. Germline CDR1 and CDR2: SNHLY and FYNNEI. CDR3 amino acids: CASSGRDRVNGANVLTF. The CDR3 DNA reads TGTGCCAGCAGTGGACGGGACAGGGTAAATGGGGCCAACGTCCTGACTTTC.

The rearrangement links TRBV7-2 to TRBJ1-5; D unresolved. The germline gives CDR1 SGHTA, CDR2 FQGNSA. CDR3 size: 11 residues. Between the trimmed V and J ends, which lost 1 base and 12 bases, there was a span of 7 bases. CDR3 region: CASSLGGNQHF. DNA for the CDR3: TGTGCCAGCAGCTTAGGGGGTAACCAGCATTTT.

To note about this clone: Other DNA sequences in this sample translate to the same CDR3. The CDR3 nucleotides are TGTGCCAGCAGCTTGGCCCCGGGGCCCAGAGGCTATGGCTACACCTTC. Its protein product is CASSLAPGPRGYGYTF. This rearrangement joins TRBV5-6 to TRBJ1-2; D perhaps matches TRBD1 (5 bases). The CDR3 consists of 16 residues. Germline V gene data show CDR1 as SGHDT and CDR2 as YYEEEE. The ends were cut back, 0 bases at V and 4 bases at J, with 16 bases in the middle.

The chain combines TRBV30 with TRBJ1-5; no firm D call. CDR1 and CDR2 (germline): GTSNPN, SVGIG (reference sequence). With 0 bases removed from V and 9 bases from J, the gap between germline ends came to 12 bases. The CDR3 sequence is 13 residues long. The CDR3 here is CAWSVRGMGPQHF. CDR3 coding DNA: TGTGCCTGGAGTGTACGTGGTATGGGGCCCCAGCATTTT.

The chain is built from TRBV28 and TRBJ2-4; D might be TRBD1 (7 bases). V gave up 5 bases and J gave up 4 bases, with 12 bases separating them. In germline, CDR1 is MDHEN, CDR2 SYDVKM. The CDR3 has 14 residues. The CDR3 loop is CASSAGQQKNIQYF. The CDR3 DNA reads as TGTGCCAGCAGTGCGGGACAGCAGAAAAACATTCAGTACTTC.

This chain joins TRBV4-1 and TRBJ1-4, with 7 bases lining up with TRBD1. This CDR3 has 19 amino acids. V trimming: 0 bases; J trimming: 0 bases; junction bases outside the gene matches: 10. CDR1 and CDR2 from the germline V gene are MGHRA and YSYEKL. CDR3 nucleotides: TGCGCCAGCAGCCAAGACGCGGGACAGCTGCTTACAACTAATGAAAAACTGTTTTTT. This gives the protein CASSQDAGQLLTTNEKLFF.

The chain employs TRBV6-5 and TRBJ1-5; TRBD1 aligns across 7 bases. The CDR3 covers 16 residues. The ends lost 4 bases at V and 2 bases at J; junction bases unmatched: 8. From germline, CDR1 is MNHEY and CDR2 SVGAGI. The CDR3 DNA is TGTGCCAGCAGTTCAAGGACAGGCATCGGCAATCAGCCCCAGCATTTT. It yields the protein CASSSRTGIGNQPQHF.

The chain joins TRBV7-8 to TRBJ2-7, with a tentative D call TRBD2 (6 bases). The germline gives CDR1 SGHVS, CDR2 FQNEAQ. CDR3 length: 13 residues. The germline V and J ends were trimmed by 8 bases and 2 bases, with 13 bases remaining between them. The CDR3 DNA reads TGTGCCAGCGGAGGGACGGGGACCTACGAGCAGTACTTC. This sequence encodes CASGGTGTYEQYF.

V gene TRBV7-6 combines with J gene TRBJ2-1; either TRBD1 or TRBD2 may supply D (5 bases each). Trimming pared 2 bases from V and 0 bases from J, leaving 14 bases between. Looked up from germline, CDR1 is SGHVS and CDR2 is FNYEAQ. The CDR3 covers 17 residues. The CDR3 nucleotides are TGTGCCAGCAGCTTAAGTGGGGGTGGGAGCTCCTACAATGAGCAGTTCTTC. Translating gives CASSLSGGGSSYNEQFF.

The chain carries TRBV18 and TRBJ1-2; 7 bases are a match to TRBD1. Germline V lookup: CDR1 KGHSH, CDR2 LQKENI. With 1 base clipped from V and 4 bases from J, the junction kept 3 bases outside the gene matches. The CDR3 is made up of 14 amino acids. The CDR3 DNA reads as TGTGCCAGCTCACCACGGGACAGCTTCTATGGCTACACCTTC. It is translated as CASSPRDSFYGYTF.

The chain carries TRBV6-5 and TRBJ1-6; no clear D gene. The length of the CDR3 is 13 residues. CDR1 and CDR2 from the germline V gene are MNHEY and SVGAGI. V was cut by 6 bases and J by 6 bases, with 9 bases left in between. The CDR3 loop reads CASSPSGNSPLHF. DNA for the CDR3: TGTGCCAGCAGCCCCTCGGGTAATTCACCCCTCCACTTT.

This clone was observed a few times. J is TRBJ1-2 and V is TRBV6-5; tentatively, D is TRBD1 (6 bases). Germline V lookup: CDR1 MNHEY, CDR2 SVGAGI. CDR3 length equals 14 residues. Trimming stripped 2 bases from V and 4 bases from J, with 11 bases between. DNA for the CDR3: TGTGCCAGCAGTTACGGGGGCGGAAGCTATGGCTACACCTTC. Its translation: CASSYGGGSYGYTF.

This clone was seen a few times. The J gene is TRBJ1-5, the V gene TRBV7-2; a weak D match, TRBD1 (6 bases). V gave up 2 bases and J gave up 4 bases, with 12 bases separating them. Germline V gene lookup returns CDR1 SGHTA and CDR2 FQGNSA. This CDR3 is 15 amino acids long. This CDR3 is CASSLLQGLNQPQHF. The CDR3 nucleotides are TGTGCCAGCAGCTTATTACAGGGACTTAATCAGCCCCAGCATTTT.

V and J are TRBV27 and TRBJ1-1, with 7 bases identical to TRBD1. The CDR3 spans 13 residues. Germline V gene sequence: CDR1 MNHEY, CDR2 SMNVEV (reference sequence). The ends lost 5 bases at V and 7 bases at J; junction bases unmatched: 7. CDR3 amino acids: CASSRGTVNEAFF. CDR3 nucleotides: TGTGCCAGCAGTAGAGGGACAGTTAATGAAGCTTTCTTT.

The chain has TRBV5-5 and TRBJ1-1; 7 bases match TRBD1. Germline values: CDR1 SGHKS, CDR2 YYEKEE (reference sequence). The ends lost 4 bases at V and 1 base at J; junction bases unmatched: 13. CDR3 length: 17 residues. The CDR3 region is CASSPELTGTTNTEAFF. The CDR3 nucleotides are TGTGCCAGCAGCCCCGAACTGACAGGGACCACGAACACTGAAGCTTTCTTT.

Details on this clone: At one end the junction does not follow the germline gene, possibly because of a read error. The rearrangement uses TRBV5-1 and TRBJ1-3; D remains ambiguous. This CDR3 has 15 residues. Germline CDR1 SGHRS, CDR2 YFSETQ. The CDR3: CASRADLFSGNTIYF. The CDR3 bases are TGCGCCAGCAGGGCCGACCTTTTCTCTGGAAATACCATATATTTT. The variable domain in full, completed from reference TRBV5-1 and TRBJ1-3, reads KAGVTQTPRYLIKTRGQQVTLSCSPISGHRSVSWYQQTPGQGLQFLFEYFSETQRNKGNFPGRFSGRQFSNSRSEMNVSTLELGDSALYLCASRADLFSGNTIYFGEGSWLTVV.

This chain connects TRBV18 to TRBJ2-5, with D possibly called TRBD1 or TRBD2 (6 bases each). The DNA end favors TRBJ2-7, so the J call may be wrong. The CDR3 consists of 14 residues. CDR1 is KGHSH, CDR2 LQKENI, per germline. In nucleotides, the CDR3 is TGTGCCAGCTCACCGGCTTCCAGGGGAGGCGAGCAGTACTTC. This translates into CASSPASRGGEQYF.